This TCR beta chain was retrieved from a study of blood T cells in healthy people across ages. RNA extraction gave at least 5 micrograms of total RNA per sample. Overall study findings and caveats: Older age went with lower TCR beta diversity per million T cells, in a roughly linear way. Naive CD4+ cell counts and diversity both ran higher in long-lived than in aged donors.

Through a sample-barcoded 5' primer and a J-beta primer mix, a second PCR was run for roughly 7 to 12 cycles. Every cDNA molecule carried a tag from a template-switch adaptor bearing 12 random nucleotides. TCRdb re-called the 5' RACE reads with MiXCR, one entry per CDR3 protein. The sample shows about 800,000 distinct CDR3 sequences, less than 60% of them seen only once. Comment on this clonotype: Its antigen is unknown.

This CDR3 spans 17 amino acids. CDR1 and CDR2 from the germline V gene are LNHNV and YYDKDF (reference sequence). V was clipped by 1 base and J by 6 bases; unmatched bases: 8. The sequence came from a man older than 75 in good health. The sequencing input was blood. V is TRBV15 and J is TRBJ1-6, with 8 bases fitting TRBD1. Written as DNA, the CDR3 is TGTGCCACCAGCAGAGGGGGGCAGGGGGCGAGTAATTCACCCCTCCACTTT. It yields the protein CATSRGGQGASNSPLHF.